This T cell receptor beta chain appears in the sequencing data of a study of T cells in tumors after PD-1 blockade. Study in general: Each patient got pembrolizumab 200 mg every 3 weeks or cemiplimab 350 mg every 2 weeks. On average, peripheral blood gave 100,000 to 140,000 TCR templates and 33,000 or so unique clonotypes.

Some clones are missing from TCRdb's copy, which holds only in-frame ones; the method was immunoSEQ multiplex PCR. The sample contains about 24,000 clones, over 80% of which appear only once. CDR3 length: 13 residues. Germline loops: CDR1 LNHDA, CDR2 SQIVND (reference sequence). With 6 bases removed from V and 3 bases from J, the gap between germline ends came to 8 bases. The source material was PBMCs, sampled after anti-PD-1 treatment. The sequence was collected from a human donor with basal cell carcinoma. V and J are TRBV19 and TRBJ1-4; no reliable D call. This CDR3 is CASREGANEKLFF. CDR3 nucleotides: TGTGCCAGTAGAGAAGGAGCTAATGAAAAACTGTTTTTT.